These T cell receptor beta chains were read from a single sample in a study of beta chain features in type 1 diabetes. The repertoire was sequenced with immunoSEQ multiplex PCR; TCRdb's copy has only in-frame clones and lacks some. The profile shows under 300,000 clones, around 24% of them singletons. Sequencing used naive CD4+ T cells from blood. These receptors were taken from a woman aged 25 to 39 with type 1 diabetes. Each CDR3 is given with its conserved first and last residue. D genes are given only for firm matches. Clone size is stated in some rows and not others, as once, few, many or a class when expanded.

TRBJ1-2 - TRBV18 few CASSPESGLYGYTF TGTGCCAGCTCACCAGAAAGCGGGCTCTATGGCTACACCTTC
TRBJ2-5 - TRBV5-1 - CASTRSGQETQYF TGCGCCAGCACTAGAAGCGGACAAGAGACCCAGTACTTC
TRBJ1-1 - TRBV29-1 - CSVSQASNTEAFF TGCAGCGTTTCCCAGGCCTCGAACACTGAAGCTTTCTTT
TRBJ1-1 - TRBV29-1 - CRGGGVTEAFF TGCAGGGGCGGGGGGGTCACTGAAGCTTTCTTT
TRBJ1-5 TRBD1 TRBV7-2 - CASSLAYWTGLQPQHF TGTGCCAGCAGCTTAGCCTACTGGACAGGGCTTCAGCCCCAGCATTTT
TRBJ2-5 TRBD1 TRBV6-5 once CASSYRGWGTQYF TGTGCCAGCAGCTACAGGGGGTGGGGGACCCAGTACTTC
TRBJ2-2 - TRBV2 few CASSLEKLRNTGELFF TGTGCCAGCTCACTAGAGAAACTCCGGAACACCGGGGAGCTGTTTTTT
TRBJ1-1 - TRBV29-1 few CSVEDQRGKAFF TGCAGCGTTGAAGATCAAAGGGGGAAAGCTTTCTTT
TRBJ2-7 - TRBV5-1 few CASSLEWGLKTGKQYF TGCGCCAGCAGCTTGGAGTGGGGACTTAAGACCGGGAAGCAGTACTTC
TRBJ2-5 - TRBV6-1 few CASVGTSTETQYF TGTGCCAGCGTAGGGACTTCTACAGAGACCCAGTACTTC
TRBJ2-7 TRBD1 TRBV11-2 - CASSSGTVPYEQYF TGTGCCAGCAGCTCCGGGACAGTTCCTTACGAGCAGTACTTC
TRBJ2-7 - TRBV7-9 few CASSAMAGDKYEQYF TGTGCCAGCAGCGCAATGGCCGGGGATAAATACGAGCAGTACTTC
TRBJ1-1 - TRBV7-3 - CASSPSGGTEAFF TGTGCCAGCAGCCCCTCGGGAGGCACTGAAGCTTTCTTT
TRBJ2-3 - TRBV30 - CAWKLQGPDTQYF TGTGCCTGGAAATTGCAGGGGCCGGATACGCAGTATTTT
TRBJ1-1 - TRBV4-1 - CASSRGTLNTEAFF TGCGCCAGCAGCCGAGGGACACTGAACACTGAAGCTTTCTTT
TRBJ2-3 TRBD2 TRBV6-6 - CASRLGTSGRDTQYF TGTGCCAGCAGGCTCGGGACTAGCGGGAGAGATACGCAGTATTTT
TRBJ1-2 TRBD1 TRBV4-1 - CASSQENRGGLYGYTF TGCGCCAGCAGCCAAGAGAACAGGGGGGGACTCTATGGCTACACCTTC
TRBJ2-7 - TRBV7-3 - CASLAGSSYEQYF TGTGCCAGCCTGGCCGGGAGCTCCTACGAGCAGTACTTC
TRBJ2-7 TRBD2 TRBV18 few CASSPSGYSYEQYF TGTGCCAGCTCACCTAGCGGGTATTCCTACGAGCAGTACTTC
TRBJ2-1 - TRBV29-1 - CSLQRSRSYNEQFF TGCAGCCTACAGCGGAGCCGCTCCTACAATGAGCAGTTCTTC
TRBJ2-2 - TRBV7-9 few CASSFRSDNTGELFF TGTGCCAGCAGCTTCCGATCAGATAACACCGGGGAGCTGTTTTTT
TRBJ2-7 TRBD2 TRBV7-9 - CASSLDLAGSYEQYF TGTGCCAGCAGCTTAGACCTAGCGGGGTCCTACGAGCAGTACTTC
TRBJ2-1 TRBD2 TRBV7-9 - CASSSGTSGRRAEQFF TGTGCCAGCAGCTCGGGGACTAGCGGGAGAAGGGCTGAGCAGTTCTTC
TRBJ1-1 - TRBV5-1 - CASSLGQINTEAFF TGCGCCAGCAGCTTGGGACAGATAAACACTGAAGCTTTCTTT
TRBJ2-3 TRBD2 TRBV6-4 few CASSSGKVGTDTQYF TGTGCCAGCTCAAGCGGGAAGGTTGGCACAGATACGCAGTATTTT
TRBJ2-7 - TRBV5-1 few CASSFEGAYEQYF TGCGCCAGCAGCTTCGAGGGGGCCTACGAGCAGTACTTC
TRBJ1-1 TRBD1 TRBV25-1 once CASSAPQGMNTEAFF TGTGCCAGCAGTGCCCCACAGGGGATGAACACTGAAGCTTTCTTT
TRBJ1-2 - TRBV4-1 - CASSRATRGSGHGYTF TGCGCCAGCAGCCGGGCAACCCGCGGGTCAGGCCATGGCTACACCTTC
TRBJ2-1 TRBD2 TRBV5-1 - CASSLGLAGVEQFF TGCGCCAGCAGCTTGGGACTAGCGGGAGTAGAGCAGTTCTTC
TRBJ2-1 TRBD1 TRBV30 few CAWNRGDSDNEQFF TGTGCCTGGAATAGAGGGGACAGCGACAATGAGCAGTTCTTC
TRBJ1-5 - TRBV2 - CASSDKGRQPQHF TGTGCCAGCAGTGACAAGGGGAGGCAGCCCCAGCATTTT
TRBJ2-1 TRBD2 TRBV25-1 - CASSKPGTSGNEQFF TGTGCCAGCAGTAAACCCGGGACTAGCGGCAATGAGCAGTTCTTC
TRBJ2-7 TRBD1 TRBV4-2 few CASSQDRDRRSYEQYF TGTGCCAGCAGCCAAGATAGGGACAGGAGGTCCTACGAGCAGTACTTC
TRBJ2-6 - TRBV5-8 few CASSLVGAASGANVLTF TGTGCCAGCAGCTTGGTTGGGGCTGCCTCTGGGGCCAACGTCCTGACTTTC
TRBJ1-2 TRBD1 TRBV9 few CASSGDSAPNYGYTF TGTGCCAGCAGCGGGGACAGTGCGCCCAACTATGGCTACACCTTC
TRBJ2-2 TRBD2 TRBV2 - CASSPGTTYPGELFF TGTGCCAGCAGTCCCGGGACTACCTATCCCGGGGAGCTGTTTTTT
TRBJ2-1 - TRBV7-9 - CASSSRGGSGTYNEQFF TGTGCCAGCAGCTCCAGGGGGGGTAGCGGGACGTACAATGAGCAGTTCTTC
TRBJ2-3 - TRBV11-3 few CASSLAHGTSPTDTQYF TGTGCCAGCAGCTTAGCACATGGGACTTCTCCCACAGATACGCAGTATTTT
TRBJ1-4 TRBD1 TRBV30 - CAWNSRGPSEKLFF TGTGCCTGGAATTCCAGGGGGCCTAGCGAAAAACTGTTTTTT
TRBJ2-1 TRBD2 TRBV4-1 few CASSLGLARSSYNEQFF TGCGCCAGCAGCCTGGGACTAGCGAGGAGCTCCTACAATGAGCAGTTCTTC
TRBJ2-1 TRBD2 TRBV9 - CASSSTSGSYNEQFF TGTGCCAGCAGCTCGACTAGCGGGTCCTACAATGAGCAGTTCTTC
TRBJ2-1 TRBD2 TRBV7-2 - CASSQPGLAEYEQFF TGTGCCAGCAGCCAACCGGGACTAGCGGAATATGAGCAGTTCTTC
TRBJ2-7 - TRBV28 few CASNTGGTYEQYF TGTGCCAGCAACACCGGAGGGACCTACGAGCAGTACTTC
TRBJ2-5 - TRBV30 - CAGYWLGSHQETQYF TGTGCCGGCTATTGGCTGGGCAGCCACCAAGAGACCCAGTACTTC
TRBJ2-2 - TRBV7-2 - CASSFKNTGELFF TGTGCCAGCAGCTTTAAGAACACCGGGGAGCTGTTTTTT
TRBJ2-1 TRBD2 TRBV5-1 few CASSREAYNEQFF TGCGCCAGCAGTCGGGAGGCCTACAATGAGCAGTTCTTC
TRBJ2-1 TRBD2 TRBV5-1 few CASSPKRELLKEQFF TGCGCCAGCAGCCCTAAGCGGGAGTTGTTAAAAGAGCAGTTCTTC